This is a list of T cell receptor beta chains from one sample in a study of blood T cell repertoires in COVID-19. The table came from immunoSEQ multiplex PCR; TCRdb's copy has only in-frame clones and leaves some out. Of about 160,000 clones in the sample, around 90% are singletons; the top ten hold roughly 4%. Sequences were obtained from peripheral blood. The receptor source for this set is a woman aged 60-70 years with active or convalescent COVID-19. CDR3s include the opening cysteine and the closing phenylalanine or tryptophan. Fields, in order: J gene, D gene, clone size, V gene, CDR3 protein, CDR3 DNA. D genes are given only for firm matches. Not all rows give a size; the values are once, few, many and, for expanded clones, a class.

j_gene: TRBJ1-3
d_gene: .
abundance: few
v_gene: TRBV28
CDR3aa: CASSDIGITIYF
CDR3nt: TGTGCCAGCAGTGACATAGGAATCACCATATATTTT

j_gene: TRBJ2-3
d_gene: TRBD2
abundance: .
v_gene: TRBV2
CDR3aa: CASSEVGTSPSTQYF
CDR3nt: TGTGCCAGCAGTGAAGTAGGGACTAGCCCCAGCACGCAGTATTTT

j_gene: TRBJ2-7
d_gene: .
abundance: .
v_gene: TRBV10-2
CDR3aa: CASSRGSNEQYF
CDR3nt: TGCGCCAGCAGCCGGGGGAGTAACGAGCAGTACTTC

j_gene: TRBJ1-3
d_gene: TRBD1
abundance: .
v_gene: TRBV18
CDR3aa: CASSRDRTTSGNTIYF
CDR3nt: TGTGCCAGCTCGCGGGACAGAACCACCTCTGGAAACACCATATATTTT

j_gene: TRBJ2-7
d_gene: .
abundance: .
v_gene: TRBV6-5
CDR3aa: CASSFQVKYEQYF
CDR3nt: TGTGCCAGCAGTTTCCAGGTAAAATACGAGCAGTACTTC

j_gene: TRBJ1-2
d_gene: .
abundance: .
v_gene: TRBV7-9
CDR3aa: CASSLGSPRSYGYTF
CDR3nt: TGTGCCAGCAGCCTCGGGTCACCCCGTAGCTATGGCTACACCTTC

j_gene: TRBJ1-3
d_gene: .
abundance: .
v_gene: TRBV7-5
CDR3aa: CARSFDIVGTGNFGNTIYF
CDR3nt: .

j_gene: TRBJ2-2
d_gene: .
abundance: .
v_gene: TRBV19
CDR3aa: CASSIERSGELFF
CDR3nt: TGTGCCAGTAGTATAGAACGGTCCGGGGAGCTGTTTTTT

j_gene: TRBJ1-2
d_gene: TRBD1
abundance: .
v_gene: TRBV7-2
CDR3aa: CASSAQQGAVYGYTF
CDR3nt: TGTGCCAGCAGCGCCCAACAGGGGGCTGTCTATGGCTACACCTTC

j_gene: TRBJ1-3
d_gene: TRBD1
abundance: once
v_gene: TRBV7-2
CDR3aa: CASSPDRAGNTIYF
CDR3nt: TGTGCCAGCAGCCCGGACAGGGCTGGAAACACCATATATTTT

j_gene: TRBJ1-1
d_gene: TRBD1
abundance: .
v_gene: TRBV19
CDR3aa: CASSLGQGTGAEAFF
CDR3nt: TGTGCCAGTAGTTTGGGACAGGGGACAGGAGCTGAAGCTTTCTTT

j_gene: TRBJ1-6
d_gene: TRBD1
abundance: .
v_gene: TRBV5-1
CDR3aa: CASSLIGGSSPLHF
CDR3nt: TGCGCCAGCAGCTTGATAGGGGGCAGTTCACCCCTCCACTTT

j_gene: TRBJ1-1
d_gene: .
abundance: once
v_gene: TRBV12-3/TRBV12-4
CDR3aa: CASSSPEVTEAFF
CDR3nt: TGTGCCAGCAGCTCCCCGGAGGTGACTGAAGCTTTCTTT

j_gene: TRBJ1-3
d_gene: .
abundance: .
v_gene: TRBV30
CDR3aa: CAWSVRHLSGNTIYF
CDR3nt: TGTGCCTGGAGTGTCCGACACCTATCTGGAAACACCATATATTTT

j_gene: TRBJ1-3
d_gene: .
abundance: .
v_gene: TRBV30
CDR3aa: CAWSPPGVGNTIYF
CDR3nt: TGTGCCTGGTCACCCCCGGGGGTTGGAAACACCATATATTTT

j_gene: TRBJ2-2
d_gene: .
abundance: once
v_gene: TRBV12-3/TRBV12-4
CDR3aa: CASSSQETGELFF
CDR3nt: TGTGCCAGCAGTTCACAGGAGACCGGGGAGCTGTTTTTT

j_gene: TRBJ1-1
d_gene: TRBD1
abundance: .
v_gene: TRBV5-8
CDR3aa: CASRRGQANTEAFF
CDR3nt: TGTGCCAGCAGACGGGGACAGGCGAACACTGAAGCTTTCTTT

j_gene: TRBJ1-2
d_gene: .
abundance: .
v_gene: TRBV5-8
CDR3aa: CASSFRGFLLYGYTF
CDR3nt: TGTGCCAGCAGCTTCCGGGGGTTCCTACTATATGGCTACACCTTC

j_gene: TRBJ2-1
d_gene: .
abundance: .
v_gene: TRBV5-8
CDR3aa: CASSLGVEDEQFF
CDR3nt: TGTGCCAGCAGCTTGGGGGTGGAGGATGAGCAGTTCTTC

j_gene: TRBJ1-4
d_gene: .
abundance: .
v_gene: TRBV10-3
CDR3aa: CAISDPRDEKLFF
CDR3nt: TGTGCCATCAGTGACCCGCGAGATGAAAAACTGTTTTTT

j_gene: TRBJ1-2
d_gene: .
abundance: .
v_gene: TRBV12-3/TRBV12-4
CDR3aa: CASSRGYGYTF
CDR3nt: TGTGCCAGCTCCAGGGGATATGGCTACACCTTC

j_gene: TRBJ2-2
d_gene: .
abundance: .
v_gene: TRBV10-3
CDR3aa: CAISDTTGELFF
CDR3nt: TGTGCCATCAGCGACACAACCGGGGAGCTGTTTTTT

j_gene: TRBJ1-1
d_gene: TRBD1
abundance: .
v_gene: TRBV15
CDR3aa: CATSSGQGVTEAFF
CDR3nt: TGTGCCACCAGCAGCGGACAGGGGGTCACTGAAGCTTTCTTT

j_gene: TRBJ2-1
d_gene: .
abundance: .
v_gene: TRBV7-2
CDR3aa: CASSLAFGGYNEQFF
CDR3nt: TGTGCCAGCAGCTTAGCTTTCGGGGGATACAATGAGCAGTTCTTC

j_gene: TRBJ2-7
d_gene: .
abundance: .
v_gene: TRBV19
CDR3aa: CASSIDLFLYEQYF
CDR3nt: TGTGCCAGTAGTATAGATCTCTTCCTCTACGAGCAGTACTTC

j_gene: TRBJ2-1
d_gene: TRBD2
abundance: .
v_gene: TRBV6-6
CDR3aa: CASSRRTSGGLIEQFF
CDR3nt: TGTGCCAGCAGTCGACGGACTAGCGGGGGGCTAATTGAGCAGTTCTTC

j_gene: TRBJ1-6
d_gene: TRBD1
abundance: .
v_gene: TRBV4-3
CDR3aa: CASSQEEAAGGIFSPLHF
CDR3nt: TGCGCCAGCAGCCAAGAGGAAGCGGCAGGGGGCATATTTTCACCCCTCCACTTT